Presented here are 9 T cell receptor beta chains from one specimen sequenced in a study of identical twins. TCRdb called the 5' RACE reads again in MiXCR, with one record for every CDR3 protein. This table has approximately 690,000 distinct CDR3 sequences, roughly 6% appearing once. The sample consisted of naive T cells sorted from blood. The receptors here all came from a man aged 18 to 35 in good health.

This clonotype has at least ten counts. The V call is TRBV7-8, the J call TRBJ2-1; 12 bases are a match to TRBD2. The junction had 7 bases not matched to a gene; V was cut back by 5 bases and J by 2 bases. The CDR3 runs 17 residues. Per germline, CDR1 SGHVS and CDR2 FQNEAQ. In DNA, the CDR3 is TGTGCCAGCAGCCGAAGACTAGCGGGAGCACCCTACAATGAGCAGTTCTTC. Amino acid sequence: CASSRRLAGAPYNEQFF.

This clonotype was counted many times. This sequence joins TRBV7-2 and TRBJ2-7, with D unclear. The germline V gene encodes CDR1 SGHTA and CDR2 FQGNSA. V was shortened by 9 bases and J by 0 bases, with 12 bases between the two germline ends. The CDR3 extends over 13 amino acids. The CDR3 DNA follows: TGTGCCAGTAAGAAGGACCTCTCCTACGAGCAGTACTTC. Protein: CASKKDLSYEQYF.

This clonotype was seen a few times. This chain's CDR3 is CASRPIAGKNNEQFF. CDR3 in DNA: TGTGCCAGCAGGCCAATAGCGGGGAAGAACAATGAGCAGTTCTTC. This chain links TRBV7-6 with TRBJ2-1, with 8 positions matching TRBD2. The CDR3 length is 15 residues. Germline V gene lookup returns CDR1 SGHVS and CDR2 FNYEAQ. With 6 bases clipped from V and 5 bases from J, the junction kept 9 bases outside the gene matches.

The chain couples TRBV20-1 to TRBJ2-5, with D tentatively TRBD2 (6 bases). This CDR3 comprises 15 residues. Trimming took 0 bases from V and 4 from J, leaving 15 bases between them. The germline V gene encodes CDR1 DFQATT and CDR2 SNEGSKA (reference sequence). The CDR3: CSARDLGEARETQYF. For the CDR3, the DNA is TGCAGTGCTAGAGATCTGGGGGAGGCTCGAGAGACCCAGTACTTC.

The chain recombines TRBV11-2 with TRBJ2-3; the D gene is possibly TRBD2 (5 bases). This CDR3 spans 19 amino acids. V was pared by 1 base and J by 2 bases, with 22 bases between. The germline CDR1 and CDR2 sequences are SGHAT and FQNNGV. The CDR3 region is CASSLGPPNQRSPTDTQYF. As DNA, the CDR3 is TGTGCCAGCAGCTTAGGCCCTCCTAATCAGCGGAGCCCCACAGATACGCAGTATTTT.

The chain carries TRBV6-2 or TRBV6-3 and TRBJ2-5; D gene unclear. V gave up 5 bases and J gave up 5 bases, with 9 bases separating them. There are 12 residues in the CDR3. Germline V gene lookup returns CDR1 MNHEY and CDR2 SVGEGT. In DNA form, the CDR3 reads TGTGCCAGCAGTGTCATGGTGGAGACCCAGTACTTC. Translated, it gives CASSVMVETQYF.

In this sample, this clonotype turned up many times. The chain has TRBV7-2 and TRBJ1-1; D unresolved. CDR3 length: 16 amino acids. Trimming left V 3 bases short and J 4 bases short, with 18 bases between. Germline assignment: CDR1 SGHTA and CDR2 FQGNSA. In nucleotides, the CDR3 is TGTGCCAGCAGCTTGGGTATCGTTGGGATAATCACTGAAGCTTTCTTT. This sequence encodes CASSLGIVGIITEAFF.

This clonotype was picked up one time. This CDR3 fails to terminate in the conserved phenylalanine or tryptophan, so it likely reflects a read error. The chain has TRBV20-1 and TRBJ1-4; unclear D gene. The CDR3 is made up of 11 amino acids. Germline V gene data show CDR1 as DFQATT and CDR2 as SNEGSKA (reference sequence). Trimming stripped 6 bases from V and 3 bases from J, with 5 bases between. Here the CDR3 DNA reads TGCAGTGCATGGTCTAATGAAAAACTGTTTTGT. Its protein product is CSAWSNEKLFC.

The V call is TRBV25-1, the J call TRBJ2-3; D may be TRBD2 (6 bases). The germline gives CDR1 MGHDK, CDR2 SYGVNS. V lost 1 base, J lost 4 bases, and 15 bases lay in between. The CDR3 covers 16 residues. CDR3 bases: TGTGCCAGCAGTGAATTACGAGGGGACTCTCCAGATACGCAGTATTTT. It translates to CASSELRGDSPDTQYF.